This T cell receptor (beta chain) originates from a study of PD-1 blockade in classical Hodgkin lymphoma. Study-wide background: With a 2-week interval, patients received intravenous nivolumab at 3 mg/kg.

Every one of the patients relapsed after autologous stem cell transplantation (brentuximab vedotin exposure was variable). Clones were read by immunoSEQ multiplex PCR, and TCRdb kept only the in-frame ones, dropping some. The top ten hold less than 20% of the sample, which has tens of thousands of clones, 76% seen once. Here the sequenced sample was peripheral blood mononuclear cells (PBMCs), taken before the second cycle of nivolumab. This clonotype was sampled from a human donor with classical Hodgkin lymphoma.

This chain's CDR3 is CASSQEMGQETQYF. The DNA for the CDR3 is TGTGCCAGCAGCCAAGAAATGGGACAAGAGACCCAGTACTTC. The V and J genes are TRBV14 and TRBJ2-5, with D unresolved. The germline V and J ends were trimmed by 0 bases and 2 bases, with 7 bases remaining between them. The CDR3 has 14 amino acids. CDR1 is SGHDN, CDR2 FVKESK, per germline.